Listed below are T cell receptor beta chains from one sample, sequenced in a study of regulatory T cells in long-lasting Graves disease. MiXCR, run by TCRdb on the multiplex PCR reads, gives a single entry per CDR3 protein. The sample shows 420,000 or so distinct CDR3 sequences, about a quarter of them seen only once. Material: peripheral blood mononuclear cells (PBMCs), obtained when the disease was refractory, from a patient treated with antithyroid drugs. The origin of the receptors is a female donor with Graves disease. Each CDR3 is given with its conserved first and last residue. The D gene is left open where the match is weak. Part of the rows lack a size; the others show once, few, many or a class for expanded clones.

DNA,CDR3,V,size,length,D,J
TGTGCCAGCAGTGAAGTTCGGTACGAGCAGTACTTC,CASSEVRYEQYF,TRBV2,-,12,-,TRBJ2-7
TGTGCCAGCAGCCGCCGGGGGGCGGGAAGAATCACCAGCTACGAGCAGTACTTC,CASSRRGAGRITSYEQYF,TRBV7-2,few,18,-,TRBJ2-7
TGTGCCAGCAGTGACCGGGTATGGTCACCCCTCCACTTT,CASSDRVWSPLHF,TRBV2,many,13,-,TRBJ1-6
TGTGCCAGCAGTTTAGGTTCAGGGGCTGGGACTGAAGCTTTCTTT,CASSLGSGAGTEAFF,TRBV28,many,15,-,TRBJ1-1
TGCAGTGCTAGAAGGACTAGCGGGGAGACCCAGTACTTC,CSARRTSGETQYF,TRBV20-1,many,13,TRBD2,TRBJ2-5
TGTGCCAGCAGTTGGAAGCCAAATTCACCCCTCCACTTT,CASSWKPNSPLHF,TRBV12-3/TRBV12-4,-,13,-,TRBJ1-6
TGTGCCACCAGCAGGGCCGACAGATCAGGGGGGGAGACCCAGTACTTC,CATSRADRSGGETQYF,TRBV15,many,16,-,TRBJ2-5
TGTGCCAGCAGCTTATCTTGGGACAGGCTGAACACCGGGGAGCTGTTTTTT,CASSLSWDRLNTGELFF,TRBV11-2,few,17,TRBD1,TRBJ2-2
TGTGCCAGCAGCTTGGCCGGGACACGTAACACCGGGGAGCTGTTTTTT,CASSLAGTRNTGELFF,TRBV7-3,-,16,-,TRBJ2-2
TGTGCCAGCAGTGAATATATTGCGACAGGGACAACAGATACGCAGTATTTT,CASSEYIATGTTDTQYF,TRBV25-1,-,17,TRBD1,TRBJ2-3
TGTGCCAGTAGTGCCCGACAGGGGACTAATGAAAAACTGTTTTTT,CASSARQGTNEKLFF,TRBV19,once,15,TRBD1,TRBJ1-4
TGTGCCAGCAGTGAAGTCCCGGGAGGGACTGAAGCTTTCTTT,CASSEVPGGTEAFF,TRBV6-1,-,14,-,TRBJ1-1
TGTGCCAGCAGCTTAACGTGGGAATTTCTAACCTACGAGCAGTACTTC,CASSLTWEFLTYEQYF,TRBV7-3,-,16,-,TRBJ2-7
TGTGCCAGCAGCCCTAGCAATGAGCAGTTCTTC,CASSPSNEQFF,TRBV2,-,11,-,TRBJ2-1
TGTGCCAGCACAACAGTTCCTAACTATGGCTACACCTTC,CASTTVPNYGYTF,TRBV28,many,13,-,TRBJ1-2
TGTGCCAGCAGTCCCCCCCCCCCTTCACCCTACGAGCAGTACTTC,CASSPPPPSPYEQYF,TRBV7-3,-,15,-,TRBJ2-7
TGTGCCAGCAGCCCCCACGGGAGGGGGTGGACTGAAGCTTTCTTT,CASSPHGRGWTEAFF,TRBV3-1,-,15,-,TRBJ1-1
TGTGCCTGGAGTGACAGAAGGGGTGCGCGTCGGTCGACTAAGACTGAAGCTTTCTTT,CAWSDRRGARRSTKTEAFF,TRBV30,-,19,-,TRBJ1-1
TGTGCCAGCAGCCCGACAGGGGGCAACACCGGGGAGCTGTTTTTT,CASSPTGGNTGELFF,TRBV5-6,-,15,TRBD1,TRBJ2-2
TGTGCCAGCAGCCAAGAAACAGGGCCGACAACCTACGAGCAGTACTTC,CASSQETGPTTYEQYF,TRBV14,-,16,-,TRBJ2-7
TGTGCCAGCTCACTGGAGGGTGGGCGCACTGAAGCTTTCTTT,CASSLEGGRTEAFF,TRBV18,many,14,-,TRBJ1-1
TGTGCCAGCAGCACCCAAGGAGTTCCTAACTATGGCTACACCTTC,CASSTQGVPNYGYTF,TRBV7-2,-,15,-,TRBJ1-2
TGTGCCAGCAGCCAATCCGGGGCAGGCCCCGGGGAGCTGTTTTTT,CASSQSGAGPGELFF,TRBV7-9,-,15,-,TRBJ2-2
TGCGCCAGCAGCTTGGGACAGGGGTCCCTCACCGAGCAGTACTTC,CASSLGQGSLTEQYF,TRBV5-1,-,15,TRBD1,TRBJ2-7
TGTGCCAGCAGCGAGTTAGTCCAGGGAGGCCAGCCCCAGCATTTT,CASSELVQGGQPQHF,TRBV9,-,15,-,TRBJ1-5
TGTGCCAGCAGTTCGACTAGCGGGAGGAATGGAGAGACCCAGTACTTC,CASSSTSGRNGETQYF,TRBV12-3/TRBV12-4,many,16,TRBD2,TRBJ2-5
TGTGCCAGTCACTCCAACACTGAAGCTTTCTTT,CASHSNTEAFF,TRBV25-1,-,11,-,TRBJ1-1